Below, 24 T cell receptor beta chains from the same sample are listed, as sequenced in a study of blood T cell repertoires in COVID-19. Only in-frame clones appear in the TCRdb table, and some are missing; sequencing was by immunoSEQ multiplex PCR. Found here are around 300,000 clones, under 90% of them singletons; the top ten hold approximately 9%. Specimen: peripheral blood. The receptors originated from a woman aged 50 to 60 who had recovered from COVID-19.

The chain recombines TRBV5-1 with TRBJ1-3; 7 positions match TRBD1. V lost 4 bases to trimming and J lost 0 bases; unmatched junction nucleotides: 10. This CDR3 is 17 amino acids long. Germline V lookup: CDR1 SGHRS, CDR2 YFSETQ. The CDR3 sequence is CASSHAGTASSGNTIYF. The CDR3 coding sequence is TGCGCCAGCAGCCATGCCGGGACAGCGAGCTCTGGAAACACCATATATTTT.

This rearrangement joins TRBV5-8 to TRBJ2-3; 9 nucleotides line up with TRBD1. V lost 4 bases to trimming and J lost 4 bases; unmatched junction nucleotides: 4. The CDR3 is 14 residues long. Germline lookup yields CDR1 SGHTS and CDR2 YDEGEE. In DNA, the CDR3 is TGTGCCAGCAGCGGAACAGGGGGCGCAGATACGCAGTATTTT. Translation: CASSGTGGADTQYF.

J is TRBJ2-7 and V is TRBV11-2; D gene unclear. V lost 1 base and J lost 2, with 9 bases in between. Germline CDR1 and CDR2: SGHAT and FQNNGV. This CDR3 has 14 amino acids. The CDR3 region is CASSLGVSAYEQYF. The CDR3 DNA is TGTGCCAGCAGCTTAGGCGTGTCCGCCTACGAGCAGTACTTC. Supplemented by reference TRBV11-2 and TRBJ2-7, the full variable domain reads EAGVAQSPRYKIIEKRQSVAFWCNPISGHATLYWYQQILGQGPKLLIQFQNNGVVDDSQLPKDRFSAERLKGVDSTLKIQPAKLEDSAVYLCASSLGVSAYEQYFGPGTRLTVT.

This chain uses TRBV27 with TRBJ2-5; 12 bases are a match to TRBD2. The V and J ends lost 6 bases and 5 bases, in that order; junction bases with no gene match: 7. CDR1 is MNHEY, CDR2 SMNVEV, per germline (reference sequence). This CDR3 spans 15 amino acids. The DNA of the CDR3 is TGTGCCAGCAGAGGACTAGCGGGGATGGGGGAGACCCAGTACTTC. Translation gives CASRGLAGMGETQYF.

J is TRBJ2-4 and V is TRBV21-1; the table's D call of TRBD1 was not tested on the DNA. TRBV21-1 represents a pseudogene. The CDR3 runs to 19 residues. The CDR3: CASSKLLAARQIAKNIQYF. CDR3 DNA: TGTGCCAGCAGCAAGCTTTTGGCAGCAAGACAGATAGCCAAAAACATTCAGTACTTC.

The V gene is TRBV6-6, the J gene TRBJ1-2; a weak D match, TRBD1 (5 bases). Per germline, CDR1 MNHNY and CDR2 SVGAGI (reference sequence). CDR3 length: 14 amino acids. V was trimmed by 7 bases and J by 5 bases, leaving 17 bases between them. The CDR3 DNA sequence: TGTGCCAGCAAAACCCACCAGGGCTTTTATGGCTACACCTTC. Translating it yields CASKTHQGFYGYTF.

This chain's CDR3 is CASSYSPSTGSYGYTF. In DNA form, the CDR3 reads TGTGCCAGCAGTTACTCCCCCTCAACAGGGAGCTATGGCTACACCTTC. V gene TRBV6-5 combines with J gene TRBJ1-2; D may be TRBD1 (6 bases). The V end was cut by 0 bases, the J end by 4 bases, with 15 bases between. The germline V gene has CDR1 MNHEY and CDR2 SVGAGI. CDR3 length: 16 amino acids.

The J gene is TRBJ1-5, the V gene TRBV19; D may be TRBD1 (5 bases). The germline V and J ends were trimmed by 11 bases and 5 bases, with 19 bases remaining between them. The CDR3 totals 14 residues. CDR1 is LNHDA, CDR2 SQIVND, per germline (reference sequence). CDR3 DNA: TGTGCCTCCATGGCGATACCGGGGGATCAGCCCCAGCATTTT. Its protein is CASMAIPGDQPQHF.

The chain joins TRBV28 to TRBJ2-7; possible D gene TRBD2, 5 bases. Germline V gives CDR1 MDHEN, CDR2 SYDVKM. V was pared by 2 bases and J by 7 bases, with 9 bases between. There are 12 residues in the CDR3. CDR3 sequence (DNA): TGTGCCAGCAGTTTAGGAGGTTCGGAGCAGTACTTC. Its translation: CASSLGGSEQYF.

This clone has a handful of counts. The V call is TRBV3-1 (or the pseudogene TRBV3-2), the J call TRBJ1-6; D is unclear. V was trimmed by 1 base and J by 10 bases, leaving 5 bases between them. Per germline, CDR1 LGHDT and CDR2 YNNKEL (reference sequence). This CDR3 contains 12 residues. The CDR3 bases are TGTGCCAGCAGCCAAGCCGGGTCACCCCTCCACTTT. This gives the protein CASSQAGSPLHF.

This clone showed up just a few times. The genes are TRBV30 and TRBJ2-7, with 7 bases matching TRBD1. V was clipped by 8 bases and J by 6 bases; unmatched bases: 13. The length of the CDR3 is 13 residues. CDR1 is GTSNPN and CDR2 is SVGIG in the germline V gene (reference sequence). For the CDR3, the DNA is TGTGCCGCCATCCGGGACAGCTCCCTCGAGCAGTACTTC. It yields the protein CAAIRDSSLEQYF. The complete variable domain, with remaining parts taken from reference TRBV30 and TRBJ2-7, reads SQTIHQWPATLVQPVGSPLSLECTVEGTSNPNLYWYRQAAGRGLQLLFYSVGIGQISSEVPQNLSASRPQDRQFILSSKKLLLSDSGFYLCAAIRDSSLEQYFGPGTRLTVT.

This clone has at least ten counts. The V and J genes are TRBV7-9 and TRBJ2-1; 9 nucleotides align to TRBD1. Unmatched junction bases numbered 4, after V lost 1 base and J lost 6 bases. Germline values: CDR1 SEHNR, CDR2 FQNEAQ (reference sequence). CDR3 length: 15 amino acids. The DNA of the CDR3 is TGTGCCAGCAGCTTAGTGGGACAGGGACGCAATGAGCAGTTCTTC. Translating it yields CASSLVGQGRNEQFF.

A few counts support this clone. The genes are TRBV9 and TRBJ2-7; a possible D gene is TRBD1 (6 bases). V was cut by 3 bases and J by 2 bases, with 12 bases left in between. This CDR3 comprises 14 residues. Germline V lookup: CDR1 SGDLS, CDR2 YYNGEE. The CDR3 DNA reads TGTGCCAGCAGCGAAGGGGACACCCCCTACGAGCAGTACTTC. Its protein product is CASSEGDTPYEQYF.

This rearrangement joins TRBV28 to TRBJ2-3; a weak D match, TRBD1 (6 bases). The CDR3 has 15 residues. CDR1 MDHEN and CDR2 SYDVKM come from the germline V gene. V was clipped by 2 bases and J by 4 bases, with 13 bases between them. For the CDR3, the DNA is TGTGCCAGCAGTTTACCTCCAGGGGCTTCAGATACGCAGTATTTT. Its translation is CASSLPPGASDTQYF.

This clone was seen a single time. The rearrangement uses TRBV19 and TRBJ2-5; 10 bases line up with TRBD2. The germline CDR1 and CDR2 sequences are LNHDA and SQIVND (reference sequence). The CDR3 totals 14 residues. The V segment lost 1 base and the J segment 10 bases; nucleotides outside the gene matches: 6. The CDR3 DNA reads as TGTGCCAGTAGTATAGGATCTAGCGGGAGTGGCCAGTACTTC. This gives the protein CASSIGSSGSGQYF.

This clone was recorded a few times. This rearrangement joins TRBV29-1 to TRBJ1-1; 8 bases are shared with TRBD1. The CDR3 totals 13 residues. Germline V lookup: CDR1 SQVTM, CDR2 ANQGSEA. V gave up 7 bases and J gave up 1 base; unmatched junction bases: 5. The CDR3 region is CSAGTGGNTEAFF. CDR3 in DNA: TGCAGCGCTGGGACAGGAGGGAACACTGAAGCTTTCTTT.

This sequence joins TRBV7-7 and TRBJ2-2; 7 bases map to TRBD1. This CDR3 is 17 amino acids long. Per the germline V gene, CDR1 is SSHAT and CDR2 is FNYEAQ (reference sequence). V shed 5 bases and J 2 bases; nucleotides not matched to a gene: 11. CDR3 loop: CASSPMTGLPNTGELFF. CDR3 DNA: TGTGCCAGCAGCCCGATGACAGGGCTCCCCAACACCGGGGAGCTGTTTTTT.

This clone was seen more than once but under ten times. This chain uses TRBV12-3 or TRBV12-4 with TRBJ1-3, with TRBD1 identical over 7 bases. The J segment lost 10 bases and the V segment lost 4 bases, leaving 4 bases of the junction unmatched. The CDR3 is 12 residues long. CDR3 DNA sequence: TGTGCCAGCAGTTCGGACAGGCGGACCATATATTTT. Protein sequence: CASSSDRRTIYF.

V is TRBV7-9 and J is TRBJ2-5; D is unresolved. The CDR3 covers 14 residues. Trimming cost V 3 bases and J 4 bases, with 12 bases left between them. Germline V gene lookup returns CDR1 SEHNR and CDR2 FQNEAQ (reference sequence). CDR3 sequence reads: CASSFDTIRETQYF. DNA of the CDR3: TGTGCCAGCAGCTTCGACACAATTAGAGAGACCCAGTACTTC.

The chain combines TRBV3-1 (or the pseudogene TRBV3-2) with TRBJ2-7; TRBD1 matches at 9 bases. With V trimmed by 3 bases and J by 9 bases, 9 bases remained unmatched. Germline V gene data show CDR1 as LGHDT and CDR2 as YNNKEL (reference sequence). There are 14 residues in the CDR3. CDR3 loop: CASSHLPGQGLQYF. In nucleotides, the CDR3 is TGTGCCAGCAGCCATTTACCGGGACAGGGATTGCAGTACTTC.

The chain carries TRBV7-3 and TRBJ2-4; TRBD1 matches at 10 bases. This CDR3 spans 14 amino acids. Germline assignment: CDR1 SGHTA and CDR2 FQGTGA. J was trimmed by 8 bases and V by 5 bases; bases with no gene match: 6. The CDR3 here is CASSRQGATDIQYF. CDR3 DNA: TGTGCCAGCAGCCGACAGGGGGCAACGGACATTCAGTACTTC.

The chain employs TRBV5-1 and TRBJ2-1; D uncertain. The CDR3 has 13 residues. Germline V lookup: CDR1 SGHRS, CDR2 YFSETQ. The V gene lost 1 base and the J gene lost 6 bases, with 8 bases spanning the gap. Here the CDR3 reads CASSLSPGNEQFF. The CDR3 nucleotides read TGCGCCAGCAGCTTGTCCCCCGGCAATGAGCAGTTCTTC.

This rearrangement joins TRBV28 to TRBJ2-7; TRBD1 is a possible D gene (6 bases). The CDR3 runs to 12 residues. The V gene lost 10 bases and the J gene lost 10 bases, with 20 bases spanning the gap. Germline V CDR1 and CDR2: MDHEN, SYDVKM. The CDR3 region is CATQERDTRQYF. The CDR3 DNA reads as TGTGCCACCCAAGAACGGGACACAAGACAGTACTTC.

The chain has TRBV12-3 or TRBV12-4 and TRBJ1-1, with D hard to call. The CDR3 extends over 13 amino acids. Trimming removed 3 bases from V and 4 bases from J, with 9 bases in between. CDR3 loop: CASSFRGLTEAFF. In nucleotides, the CDR3 is TGTGCCAGCAGTTTTAGAGGCCTCACTGAAGCTTTCTTT.